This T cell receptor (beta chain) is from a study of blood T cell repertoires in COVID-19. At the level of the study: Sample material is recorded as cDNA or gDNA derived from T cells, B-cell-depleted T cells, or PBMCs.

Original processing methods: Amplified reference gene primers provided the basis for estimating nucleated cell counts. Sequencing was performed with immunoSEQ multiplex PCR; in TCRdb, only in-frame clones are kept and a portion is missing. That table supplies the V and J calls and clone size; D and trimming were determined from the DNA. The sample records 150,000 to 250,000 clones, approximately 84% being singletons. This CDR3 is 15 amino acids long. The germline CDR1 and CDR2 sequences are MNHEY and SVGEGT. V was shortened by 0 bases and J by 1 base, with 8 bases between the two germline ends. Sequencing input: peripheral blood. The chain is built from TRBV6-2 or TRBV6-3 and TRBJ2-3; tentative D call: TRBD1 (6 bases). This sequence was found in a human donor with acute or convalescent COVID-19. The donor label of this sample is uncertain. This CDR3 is CASSYSRQGTDTQYF. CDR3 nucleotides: TGTGCCAGCAGTTACTCTAGACAGGGCACAGATACGCAGTATTTT.